The entry that follows covers one T cell receptor beta chain sequence. What it recognizes is unknown. TCRdb's copy holds only in-frame clones and misses some; the assay was immunoSEQ multiplex PCR. Of about 70,000 clones in the sample, roughly 90% were seen once. CDR3 length equals 17 residues. The V and J ends lost 3 bases and 0 bases, in that order; junction bases with no gene match: 7. This entry is derived from a study of T cell responses to AZD1222 COVID-19 vaccine. Notes on the study in general: After the peak T cell response, and only then, were repertoires sampled.

This rearrangement joins TRBV23-1 to TRBJ2-1; 8 positions match TRBD2. TRBV23-1 is labeled an ORF, and its function is uncertain. The material sequenced was peripheral blood, taken on day 0 of MenACWY control vaccination. The clonotype comes from an adult in good health. For the CDR3, the DNA is TGCGCCAGCAGTCATTCGGGCGGGACTAGCTCCTACAATGAGCAGTTCTTC. Translated, it gives CASSHSGGTSSYNEQFF.